These 6 T cell receptor beta chains originate from one sample sequenced in a study of cytomegalovirus exposure and HLA in healthy donors. Amplification used 60 Vbeta primers and 13 Jbeta primers. The method was immunoSEQ multiplex PCR; TCRdb's version includes in-frame clones alone and lacks a portion of them. This table has about 140,000 clones, approximately 70% appearing once. The specimen sequenced was PBMCs. These receptor sequences come from a woman in her sixties or seventies in good health and CMV-seronegative.

In regard to this clone: Other DNA sequences in this specimen translate into the identical CDR3. The chain joins TRBV28 to TRBJ1-3; D is uncertain. V was clipped by 2 bases and J by 2 bases, with 7 bases between them. This CDR3 contains 14 residues. The germline V gene encodes CDR1 MDHEN and CDR2 SYDVKM. CDR3 sequence reads: CASSLGGTGNTIYF. The CDR3 nucleotides are TGTGCCAGCAGTTTAGGAGGGACTGGAAACACCATATATTTT.

This chain joins TRBV5-1 and TRBJ2-7; TRBD2 matches at 13 bases. The junction had 8 bases not matched to a gene; V was cut back by 1 base and J by 7 bases. The germline V gene encodes CDR1 SGHRS and CDR2 YFSETQ. The CDR3 is made up of 16 amino acids. The CDR3 region has the DNA TGCGCCAGCAGCTTGACTAGCGGGAGGGCCGCGGGGGAGCAGTACTTC. It translates to CASSLTSGRAAGEQYF.

This chain joins TRBV7-8 and TRBJ2-5; 7 bases map to TRBD1. The end of the DNA fits TRBJ2-7 better, so the J call may be wrong. Looked up from germline, CDR1 is SGHVS and CDR2 is FQNEAQ. The CDR3 runs 13 residues. The CDR3 nucleotides are TGTGCCAGCAGCGTAGGACAGGCCTACGAGCAGTACTTC. It specifies CASSVGQAYEQYF.

As for this clone: Other DNA sequences within the sample encode an identical CDR3. The gene calls are TRBV9 and TRBJ2-5, with 10 bases fitting TRBD2. From germline, CDR1 is SGDLS and CDR2 YYNGEE. Trimming removed 2 bases from V and 5 bases from J; junction bases left unmatched: 3. The CDR3 extends over 14 amino acids. The DNA for the CDR3 is TGTGCCAGCAGCGTTTCACTAGCGGGGGAGACCCAGTACTTC. Translation: CASSVSLAGETQYF. The full variable domain, completed using reference TRBV9 and TRBJ2-5, is DSGVTQTPKHLITATGQRVTLRCSPRSGDLSVYWYQQSLDQGLQFLIQYYNGEERAKGNILERFSAQQFPDLHSELNLSSLELGDSALYFCASSVSLAGETQYFGPGTRLLVL.

The genes are TRBV9 and TRBJ2-5, with a weak D call TRBD2 (5 bases). Per the germline V gene, CDR1 is SGDLS and CDR2 is YYNGEE. This CDR3 has 15 residues. Trimming left V 1 base short and J 2 bases short, with 12 bases between. Here the CDR3 reads CASSVTGSGQETQYF. Written as DNA, the CDR3 is TGTGCCAGCAGCGTAACCGGAAGCGGACAAGAGACCCAGTACTTC.

The rearrangement links TRBV28 to TRBJ1-2, with D maybe TRBD1 (5 bases). V dropped 5 bases and J dropped 2 bases, with 12 bases sitting between them. The CDR3 contains 14 residues. In germline, CDR1 is MDHEN, CDR2 SYDVKM. The CDR3 sequence: CASSPPDTNYGYTF. Here the CDR3 DNA reads TGTGCCAGCAGTCCTCCGGACACGAACTATGGCTACACCTTC.